This T cell receptor (beta chain) is drawn from a study of blood T cell repertoires in COVID-19. Study information: COVID-19 samples collected from the United States, Italy and Spain covered acute and convalescent phases.

As originally analysed: Reference gene primers were amplified, and this amplification served to estimate nucleated cell counts. The method was immunoSEQ multiplex PCR; TCRdb's version includes in-frame clones alone and lacks a portion of them. V, J and clone size reflect that table, while D and trimming were determined from the DNA. The sample has about 20,000 clones, around 89% seen once; the top ten hold 6%. The CDR3 is 12 amino acids. Losses at the gene ends were 7 bases for V and 2 bases for J; bases not matched to a gene: 5. From germline, CDR1 is SQVTM and CDR2 ANQGSEA. The chain carries TRBV29-1 and TRBJ2-7; TRBD1 matches 7 bases. The TCR was taken from a human donor in a cohort sampled during active COVID-19. The sequenced material came from peripheral blood. The CDR3 bases are TGCAGCGCCCGGGACAGCCCCTACGAGCAGTACTTC. Translated, it gives CSARDSPYEQYF.